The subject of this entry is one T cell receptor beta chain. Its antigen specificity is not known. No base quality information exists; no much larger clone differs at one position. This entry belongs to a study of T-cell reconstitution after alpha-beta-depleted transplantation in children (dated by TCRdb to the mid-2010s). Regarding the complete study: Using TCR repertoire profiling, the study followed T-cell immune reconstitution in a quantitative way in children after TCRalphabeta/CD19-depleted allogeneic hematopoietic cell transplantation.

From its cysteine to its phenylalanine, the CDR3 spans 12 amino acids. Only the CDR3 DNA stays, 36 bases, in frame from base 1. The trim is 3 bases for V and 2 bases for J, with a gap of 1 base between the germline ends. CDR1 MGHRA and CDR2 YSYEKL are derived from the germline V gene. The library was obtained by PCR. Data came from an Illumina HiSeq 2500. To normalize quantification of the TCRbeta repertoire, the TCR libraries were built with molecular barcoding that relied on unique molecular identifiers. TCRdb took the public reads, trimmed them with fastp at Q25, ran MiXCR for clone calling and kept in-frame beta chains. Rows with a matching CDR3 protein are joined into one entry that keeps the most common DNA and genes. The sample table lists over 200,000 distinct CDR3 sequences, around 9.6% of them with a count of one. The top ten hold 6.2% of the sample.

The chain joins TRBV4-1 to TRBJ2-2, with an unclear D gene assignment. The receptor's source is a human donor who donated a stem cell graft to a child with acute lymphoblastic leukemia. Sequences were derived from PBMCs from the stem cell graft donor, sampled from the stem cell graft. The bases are TGCGCCAGCAGCCACAACACCGGGGAGCTGTTTTTT. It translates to CASSHNTGELFF.